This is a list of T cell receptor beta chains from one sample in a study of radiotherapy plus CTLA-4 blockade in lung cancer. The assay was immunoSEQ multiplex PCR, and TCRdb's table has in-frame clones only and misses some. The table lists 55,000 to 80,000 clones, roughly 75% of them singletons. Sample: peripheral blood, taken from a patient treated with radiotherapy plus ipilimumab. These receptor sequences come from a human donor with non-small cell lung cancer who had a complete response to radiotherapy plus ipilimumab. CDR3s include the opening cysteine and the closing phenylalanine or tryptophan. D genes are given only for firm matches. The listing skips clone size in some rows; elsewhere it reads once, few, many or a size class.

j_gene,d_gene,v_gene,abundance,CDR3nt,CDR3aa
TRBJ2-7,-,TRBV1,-,TGCACCAGCAGCCAAGGCGGGCACGGCGGGGGCTCCTACGAGCAGTACTTC,CTSSQGGHGGGSYEQYF
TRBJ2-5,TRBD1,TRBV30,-,TGTGCCTGGGAACAGGGGCCCACCGGGGCCCAGTACTTC,CAWEQGPTGAQYF
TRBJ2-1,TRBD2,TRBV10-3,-,TGTGCCATCAGTGAGGGCAATGTAGCGGGTGAGCAGTTCTTC,CAISEGNVAGEQFF
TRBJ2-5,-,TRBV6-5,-,TGTGCCAGCAGTTACTCTGGGGCCCAAGAGACCCAGTACTTC,CASSYSGAQETQYF
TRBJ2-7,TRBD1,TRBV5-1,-,TGCGCCAGCAGCTTGGCCGGGACAGCCTACGAGCAGTACTTC,CASSLAGTAYEQYF
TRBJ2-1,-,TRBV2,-,TGTGCCAGCAAGGGGGATTCCTCCTACAATGAGCAGTTCTTC,CASKGDSSYNEQFF
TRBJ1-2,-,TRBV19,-,TGTGCCAGTACCGAAGGGACCGCCCTAGGCTACACCTTC,CASTEGTALGYTF
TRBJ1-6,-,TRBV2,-,TGTGCCAGCAGGGGGACGGGTAGCTCCTATAATTCACCCCTCCACTTT,CASRGTGSSYNSPLHF
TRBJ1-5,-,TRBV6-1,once,TGTGCCTCCCAGGGAATTTGGAATCAGCCCCAGCATTTT,CASQGIWNQPQHF
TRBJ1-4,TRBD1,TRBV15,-,TGTGCCACCAGAAGACAGGGGAAATATGAAAAACTGTTTTTT,CATRRQGKYEKLFF
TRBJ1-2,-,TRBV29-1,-,TGCAGCGTGAAAGGACCCAAGGGCTACACCTTC,CSVKGPKGYTF
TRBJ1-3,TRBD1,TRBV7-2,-,TGTGCCAGCAGCTCACAGGGGGCCGTCGGCACCATATATTTT,CASSSQGAVGTIYF
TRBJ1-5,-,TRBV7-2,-,TGTGCCAGCAGCCGACAAGGCAATCAGCCCCAGCATTTT,CASSRQGNQPQHF
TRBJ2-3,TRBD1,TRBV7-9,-,TGTGCCAGCAGCTTCGGGACAGGGGGCATGGATACGCAGTATTTT,CASSFGTGGMDTQYF
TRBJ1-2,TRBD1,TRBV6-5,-,TGTGCCAGCAGTTCCGGGACAGGGAAGTATGGCTACACCTTC,CASSSGTGKYGYTF
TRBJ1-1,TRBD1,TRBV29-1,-,TGCAGCGTTGAAGTCCACACAGGGGTGAACACTGAAGCTTTCTTT,CSVEVHTGVNTEAFF
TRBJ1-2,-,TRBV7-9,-,TGTGCCAGCACCCTGAGGGCAGAATATGGCTACACCTTC,CASTLRAEYGYTF
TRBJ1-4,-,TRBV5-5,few,TGTGCCAGCAGCTTACTCGCAACTAATGAAAAACTGTTTTTT,CASSLLATNEKLFF
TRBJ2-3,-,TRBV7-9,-,TGTGCCGTGAGTGGGGCTACCAACACAGATACGCAGTATTTT,CAVSGATNTDTQYF
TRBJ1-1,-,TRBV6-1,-,TGTGCCAGCAAGAGGGTTATGAACACTGAAGCTTTCTTT,CASKRVMNTEAFF
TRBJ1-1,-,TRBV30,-,TGTGCATCAAGTCGAGTGAGGACTGAAGCTTTCTTT,CASSRVRTEAFF
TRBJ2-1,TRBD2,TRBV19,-,TGTGCCAGCCCACCAGGGGCGGGAGGGGGTGAGCAGTTCTTC,CASPPGAGGGEQFF
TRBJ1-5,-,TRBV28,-,TGTGCCAGCAGTCCCCCTAGAGGGGGAGGTCAGCCCCAGCATTTT,CASSPPRGGGQPQHF
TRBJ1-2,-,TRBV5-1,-,TGCGCCAGCAGCTTACTGGGACGGCTAACTAACTATGGCTACACCTTC,CASSLLGRLTNYGYTF
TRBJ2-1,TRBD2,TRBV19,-,TGTGCCAGTAGTGTAGCGGGAGGGCCGATTGAGCAGTTCTTC,CASSVAGGPIEQFF
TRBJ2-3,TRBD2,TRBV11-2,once,TGTGCCAGCAGCTTAGTAAGCGGGAGGAGGGCAGATACGCAGTATTTT,CASSLVSGRRADTQYF
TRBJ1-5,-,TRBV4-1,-,TGCGCCAGCAGCCAAGGGTCTGGACAGAACAATCAGCCCCAGCATTTT,CASSQGSGQNNQPQHF
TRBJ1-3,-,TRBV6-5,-,TGTGCCAGCAGTTACGGCAGGACGGCGTCTGGAAACACCATATATTTT,CASSYGRTASGNTIYF
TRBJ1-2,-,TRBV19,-,TGTGCCAGTAGTATAGGACAACAGGTATATGGCTACACCTTC,CASSIGQQVYGYTF
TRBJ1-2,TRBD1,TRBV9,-,TGTGCCAGCAGCCCAGATTCCGGGACAGGGTACTATGGCTACACCTTC,CASSPDSGTGYYGYTF